The rows below give T cell receptor beta chains drawn from one sample of a study of blood T cells in healthy people across ages. TCRdb re-analysed the 5' RACE reads in MiXCR, keeping a single row per CDR3 protein. The profile shows over a million distinct CDR3 sequences, roughly 45% of them singletons. Specimen: blood. The origin of the receptors is a woman aged 55-69 years in good health. The CDR3 runs from the conserved cysteine through the conserved F or W. A D gene is named only where the DNA matches it firmly. The size entry is marked missing in some rows and otherwise reads once, few, many or a size class.

d_call clone_size j_call v_call cdr3_nt cdr3_aa
TRBD2 - TRBJ2-1 TRBV12-3/TRBV12-4 TGTGCCAGCAGCTCCACTAGCGGGAGGCAGGAGACCCAGTTCTTC CASSSTSGRQETQFF
- few TRBJ2-1 TRBV6-5 TGTGCCAGCAGTCCACAGGATTACAATGAGCAGTTCTTC CASSPQDYNEQFF
TRBD2 - TRBJ2-1 TRBV7-9 TGTGCCAGCAGTCCTTGGAGCGGGAGGGCTGTATATGAGCAGTTCTTC CASSPWSGRAVYEQFF
TRBD2 - TRBJ2-1 TRBV27 TGTGCCAGCATTTCCGGAAGGGGACTACCGTGGAATGAGCAGTTCTTC CASISGRGLPWNEQFF
TRBD2 few TRBJ2-7 TRBV28 TGTGCCAGCACCCAACCTTGGGGGGAGGGCCAAGAAGAGCAGTACTTC CASTQPWGEGQEEQYF
TRBD1 few TRBJ2-7 TRBV28 TGTGCCAGCACCGAAAGTGGACAGGGCCATTCCTACGAGCAGTACTTC CASTESGQGHSYEQYF
TRBD2 - TRBJ2-7 TRBV7-9 TGTGCCAGCAGCTCATTAGCGGGAGTCCGTTACGAGCAGTACTTC CASSSLAGVRYEQYF
TRBD2 few TRBJ2-7 TRBV15 TGTGCCACCAGCAGAGGGGCGGGAGAAGGTGACGAGCAGTACTTC CATSRGAGEGDEQYF
TRBD1 - TRBJ1-2 TRBV10-3 TGTGCCACCGAGGACAGGGGGCGCAATAGGTATGGCTACACCTTC CATEDRGRNRYGYTF
TRBD1 - TRBJ1-5 TRBV30 TGTGCCTGGAGTGTAAACAGGGGATTCAATCAGCCCCAGCATTTT CAWSVNRGFNQPQHF
TRBD2 - TRBJ2-7 TRBV6-1 TGTGCCAGCATGCCGGGACTAGCTATTTACGAGCAGTACTTC CASMPGLAIYEQYF
- - TRBJ2-7 TRBV7-2 TGTGCCAGCAGCTTAGCGAGCGGAACCGAGCAGTACTTC CASSLASGTEQYF
TRBD2 - TRBJ2-3 TRBV6-5 TGTGCCAGCAGTTACTCGACTAGCGGGAGCACAGATACGCAGTATTTT CASSYSTSGSTDTQYF
- - TRBJ2-1 TRBV21-1 TGTGCCAGCAGCAAAGATGAGCGGGAAGCCTCCTACAATGAGCAGTTCTTC CASSKDEREASYNEQFF
- once TRBJ2-7 TRBV6-5 TGTGCCAGCAGTTATGCGGGCGCCGGTTACGAGCAGTACTTC CASSYAGAGYEQYF
TRBD1 - TRBJ2-5 TRBV25-1 TGTGCCAGCAGTGTTCCGGGACAGGGGTTCGGGACCCAGTACTTC CASSVPGQGFGTQYF
TRBD2 - TRBJ2-3 TRBV20-1 TGCAGTGCTAGATCGGGGAGGGCCAGTAGAGATACGCAGTATTTT CSARSGRASRDTQYF
TRBD2 few TRBJ2-5 TRBV4-2 TGTGCCAGCAGCCAAGATGAGTCTAGCGGGCACCAAGAGACCCAGTACTTC CASSQDESSGHQETQYF
TRBD2 - TRBJ2-1 TRBV3-1 TGTGCCAGCAGCCCCGCACTAGCGGGAACTGAGCAGTTCTTC CASSPALAGTEQFF
- - TRBJ2-3 TRBV20-1 TGCAGGGGCCGACCTAGCACAGATACGCAGTATTTT CRGRPSTDTQYF
TRBD2 few TRBJ2-7 TRBV9 TGTGCCAGCAGCCCACGCGCGACTAGCGGGAACTACGAGCAGTACTTC CASSPRATSGNYEQYF
- few TRBJ2-1 TRBV5-1 TGCGCCAGCAGCGCCTACGGTTACAATGAGCAGTTCTTC CASSAYGYNEQFF
- - TRBJ2-1 TRBV6-1 TGTGCCAGCAGTGTTTGGGCTGAGCAGTTCTTC CASSVWAEQFF
- - TRBJ2-1 TRBV20-1 TGCAGTGCCACAAACAAAAGGGGGGTTATCGATGAGCAGTTCTTC CSATNKRGVIDEQFF
- - TRBJ1-2 TRBV7-9 TGTGCCAGCAGCGTTTCACAGAACTATGGCTACACCTTC CASSVSQNYGYTF
TRBD2 - TRBJ2-5 TRBV7-3 TGTGCCAGCAGCTCCGGGACTAGCGGGAGAAGTGAGCAGTACTTC CASSSGTSGRSEQYF
- few TRBJ1-1 TRBV6-5 TGTGCCAGCAGTTCTTTTGGCACTGAAGCTTTCTTT CASSSFGTEAFF
- - TRBJ2-7 TRBV3-1 TGTGCCAGCAGCTCCCGGACAGTGATCGTAGCGCAGTACTTC CASSSRTVIVAQYF
- - TRBJ2-3 TRBV20-1 TGCAGTGCTAGAGGGGTGGACGCAGAGGTCCCTAGCACAGATACGCAGTATTTT CSARGVDAEVPSTDTQYF
TRBD2 - TRBJ2-7 TRBV12-3/TRBV12-4 TGTGCCAACTCACGCGGGAGGGCCCCCTACAATGAGCAGTACTTC CANSRGRAPYNEQYF
- few TRBJ2-7 TRBV20-1 TGCAGTGCAAAGCAGGGCCCCTACGAGCAGTACTTC CSAKQGPYEQYF
TRBD2 - TRBJ2-1 TRBV19 TGTGCCACTGGACTAGCGGGAGGGGATGAGCAGTTCTTC CATGLAGGDEQFF
TRBD1 - TRBJ2-2 TRBV2 TGTGCCAGCAGGAAAGACAGGGCGAGCACCGGGGAGCTGTTTTTT CASRKDRASTGELFF
- - TRBJ2-1 TRBV27 TGTGCCAGCAGCCGATCGGACGGATACAATGAGCGGTTCTTC CASSRSDGYNERFF
TRBD2 few TRBJ2-5 TRBV2 TGTGCCAGCACTCCGGGACTAGCGGGAGAGGGCCAAGAGACCCAGTACTTC CASTPGLAGEGQETQYF
- - TRBJ2-3 TRBV11-2 TGTGCCAGCAGCCCGCCGGCCCTTCCTAGCACAGATACGCAGTATTTT CASSPPALPSTDTQYF
TRBD1 - TRBJ2-5 TRBV10-3 TGTGCCATCTCGAGGACAGGCAACCAAGAGACCCAGTACTTC CAISRTGNQETQYF
- few TRBJ2-2 TRBV12-3/TRBV12-4 TGTGCCAGCAGGTCCGGGGAGCTGTTTTTT CASRSGELFF
- few TRBJ2-1 TRBV20-1 TGCAGTGCTAGGGGGAATGGCATCCTCTCCTACAATGAGCAGTTCTTC CSARGNGILSYNEQFF
- few TRBJ2-5 TRBV29-1 TGCAGCGTTGACTGGGGCTGGGAGACCCAGTACTTC CSVDWGWETQYF
TRBD1 - TRBJ2-1 TRBV27 TGTGCCAGCAGCCCGCCAACAGGGGGCTGGAATGAGCAGTTCTTC CASSPPTGGWNEQFF
- few TRBJ2-4 TRBV29-1 TGCAGCGTACGCGTGGGGGAAAACATTCAGTACTTC CSVRVGENIQYF
TRBD1 few TRBJ2-3 TRBV29-1 TGCAGCGTGGGGACAGGGAGGAGCACAGATACGCAGTATTTT CSVGTGRSTDTQYF
- few TRBJ2-7 TRBV20-1 TGCAGTGCGTTTAGGACTACGAGCTCCTACGAGCAGTACTTC CSAFRTTSSYEQYF
- - TRBJ2-7 TRBV6-1 TGTGCCAGCAGTGAAACTTCGGGGGTCCACGAGCAGTACTTC CASSETSGVHEQYF
- - TRBJ2-6 TRBV4-1 TGCGCCAGCAGCCCCAAATGGGGTCTGCATGGGGCCAACGTCCTGACTTTC CASSPKWGLHGANVLTF
TRBD2 few TRBJ2-1 TRBV9 TGTGCCAGCAGCGTTCTTCCGACTAGCGGGAGTACAAATGAGCAGTTCTTC CASSVLPTSGSTNEQFF
TRBD1 few TRBJ2-7 TRBV5-1 TGCGCCAGCCAAGTGGCCGGGACAGGGTCCTACGAGCAGTACTTC CASQVAGTGSYEQYF
- - TRBJ2-1 TRBV5-6 TGTGCCAGCAGCTTGCTTCTCTTTTCCCACAATGAGCAGTTCTTC CASSLLLFSHNEQFF
- - TRBJ2-5 TRBV6-5 TGTGCCAGCAGTTACTTTGTCAGCGGGGAGACCCAGTACTTC CASSYFVSGETQYF